This T cell receptor (beta chain) is from a study of identifying expanded T cells in peripheral blood. Notes on the study in general: Technical replicates showed approximately 1.2 changed clones; roughly two weeks approximately 16; four weeks 19. Roughly two-week clone count variance significantly increased as total template count grew.

Of note for this clone: What it recognizes is unknown.

Assay used: immunoSEQ multiplex PCR; TCRdb lists only in-frame clones, some missing. The sample gives 120,000 or so clones, 84% of which show up once; more than 2.5% is in the top ten. V lost 4 bases to trimming and J lost 0 bases; unmatched junction nucleotides: 7. Germline V gene sequence: CDR1 SGHRS, CDR2 YFSETQ. The CDR3 extends over 16 amino acids. The sequence came from a person aged 18 to 75 in good health. The chain links TRBV5-1 to TRBJ2-1; the match to TRBD1 covers 7 bases. Sequenced: blood. The CDR3 sequence is CASSPSPGGSYNEQFF. CDR3 nucleotide sequence: TGCGCCAGCAGCCCAAGTCCAGGGGGCTCCTACAATGAGCAGTTCTTC.